Each of the 21 T cell receptor beta chains below was sequenced from the same sample in a study of tissue T cells after allogeneic stem cell transplantation. Using immunoSEQ multiplex PCR, the repertoire was profiled, and TCRdb retains in-frame clones only, with some absent. The table lists 28,000 or so clones, around 90% of them singletons, with approximately 2% in the top ten. The sample was blood, taken before transplantation. These receptor sequences come from a male donor older than 55 who later had graft-versus-host disease after an allogeneic stem cell transplant.

The genes are TRBV2 and TRBJ1-2; tentatively, D is TRBD1 (5 bases). V lost 7 bases and J lost 7, with 22 bases in between. CDR1 and CDR2 (germline): SNHLY, FYNNEI. This CDR3 has 15 amino acids. The CDR3 nucleotides read TGTGCCAGCATAGGGACGGACAACACATGGGGTGGCTACACCTTC. Its translation: CASIGTDNTWGGYTF.

This clone was counted once. The identical CDR3 is also encoded by other nucleotide sequences in the sample. The chain carries TRBV5-1 and TRBJ2-5; unclear D gene. Trimming took off 4 bases at V and 1 base at J, with 5 bases between the two ends. This CDR3 is built from 12 residues. Germline-derived CDR1 and CDR2 are SGHRS and YFSETQ. CDR3 residues: CASSRTQETQYF. CDR3 DNA: TGCGCCAGCAGCCGAACCCAAGAGACCCAGTACTTC.

The chain combines TRBV29-1 with TRBJ1-5; no clear D gene. V was pared by 4 bases and J by 3 bases, with 10 bases between. Germline CDR1 reads SQVTM; CDR2 reads ANQGSEA. This CDR3 has 13 residues. Here the CDR3 DNA reads TGCAGCGTTGCAGCGGGGAACAATCAGCCCCAGCATTTT. Protein sequence: CSVAAGNNQPQHF.

The chain joins TRBV5-1 to TRBJ2-7, with 12 bases aligning to TRBD1. Germline trimming cut 5 bases from V and 3 bases from J; bases unmatched to any gene: 6. The CDR3 contains 15 residues. Looked up from germline, CDR1 is SGHRS and CDR2 is YFSETQ. CDR3 bases: TGCGCCAGCAGGAACCGGGACAGGGGGCTCTACGAGCAGTACTTC. It is translated as CASRNRDRGLYEQYF. Looking up the rest from reference TRBV5-1 and TRBJ2-7 gives the full variable domain: KAGVTQTPRYLIKTRGQQVTLSCSPISGHRSVSWYQQTPGQGLQFLFEYFSETQRNKGNFPGRFSGRQFSNSRSEMNVSTLELGDSALYLCASRNRDRGLYEQYFGPGTRLTVT.

The chain links TRBV19 to TRBJ2-7, with D possibly matching TRBD2 (6 bases). CDR1 is LNHDA and CDR2 is SQIVND in the germline V gene (reference sequence). The CDR3 sequence is 12 residues long. V gave up 4 bases and J gave up 7 bases, with 11 bases separating them. CDR3 in amino acids: CASSRGAGEQYF. The CDR3 DNA follows: TGTGCCAGTAGTAGGGGAGCGGGTGAGCAGTACTTC.

Comment on this clone: Distinct nucleotide sequences in the sample also encode this CDR3. The gene calls are TRBV18 and TRBJ2-7; 10 bases are shared with TRBD1. Germline V lookup: CDR1 KGHSH, CDR2 LQKENI. This CDR3 has 15 amino acids. After removal of 4 bases from V and 2 bases from J, the junction contained 5 bases not matched to a gene. DNA for the CDR3: TGTGCCAGCTCACTTCCGGGACAGGGGACCTACGAGCAGTACTTC. Protein: CASSLPGQGTYEQYF.

The V gene is TRBV4-3, the J gene TRBJ2-7, with a possible D match to TRBD1 (5 bases). Germline values: CDR1 LGHNA, CDR2 YSLEER. The CDR3 is 15 amino acids. V was pared by 0 bases and J by 3 bases, with 12 bases between. Written as DNA, the CDR3 is TGCGCCAGCAGCCAAGACAGGGTTCCCTTCTACGAGCAGTACTTC. Translated: CASSQDRVPFYEQYF.

The gene calls are TRBV10-3 and TRBJ2-5; TRBD1 is a possible D gene (6 bases). CDR3 size: 13 residues. V lost 6 bases to trimming and J lost 4 bases, with 12 bases between them. CDR1 and CDR2 (germline): ENHRY, SYGVKD. CDR3 nucleotides: TGTGCCATCAGCCAGGACAGAACAGAGACCCAGTACTTC. Encoded protein: CAISQDRTETQYF.

The rearrangement joins TRBV19 to TRBJ1-1, with 8 nucleotides matching TRBD1. J gave up 3 bases and V 7 bases, and 16 bases lay outside the gene matches. CDR1 LNHDA and CDR2 SQIVND come from the germline V gene (reference sequence). CDR3 length: 17 residues. CDR3 coding DNA: TGTGCCAGTATAGCCGGGACAGGACCAGGGCCCGACACTGAAGCTTTCTTT. Translated: CASIAGTGPGPDTEAFF.

The chain joins TRBV5-1 to TRBJ1-2, with TRBD1 matching over 7 bases. The CDR3 has 13 amino acids. Losses at the gene ends were 4 bases for V and 8 bases for J; bases not matched to a gene: 8. The germline V gene has CDR1 SGHRS and CDR2 YFSETQ. CDR3 in amino acids: CASSLEQGTGYTF. CDR3 DNA sequence: TGCGCCAGCAGCCTCGAACAGGGGACGGGCTACACCTTC.

The gene calls are TRBV19 and TRBJ1-1; D uncertain. The CDR3 extends over 13 amino acids. V was trimmed by 10 bases and J by 8 bases, leaving 20 bases between them. Germline V gene lookup returns CDR1 LNHDA and CDR2 SQIVND (reference sequence). This CDR3 reads CAILDEMGFEAFF. The CDR3 bases are TGTGCCATCCTGGATGAGATGGGCTTCGAAGCTTTCTTT.

The rearrangement links TRBV5-1 to TRBJ2-2; D remains ambiguous. Trimming left V 0 bases short and J 2 bases short, with 5 bases between. The V gene's germline CDR1 is SGHRS and CDR2 YFSETQ. The CDR3 is 14 residues long. CDR3 DNA sequence: TGCGCCAGCAGCTTGGGACATAACACCGGGGAGCTGTTTTTT. Amino acids: CASSLGHNTGELFF.

The chain uses TRBV11-3 and TRBJ2-1, with 12 positions matching TRBD2. This CDR3 is 16 amino acids long. Germline CDR1 reads SGHNT; CDR2 reads YENEEA. Trimming removed 3 bases from V and 4 bases from J; junction bases left unmatched: 4. In DNA, the CDR3 is TGTGCCAGCAGCTTGGGCACTAGCGGGGGGTACAATGAGCAGTTCTTC. It encodes CASSLGTSGGYNEQFF.

V gene TRBV12-3 or TRBV12-4 combines with J gene TRBJ1-1; a possible D gene is TRBD1 (5 bases). V shed 6 bases and J shed 6 bases, with 14 bases lying between them. The CDR3 extends over 13 amino acids. The CDR3 sequence: CASRLSPGAEAFF. DNA of the CDR3: TGTGCCAGCAGACTATCCCCGGGGGCTGAAGCTTTCTTT.

The genes are TRBV5-1 and TRBJ2-7; D is uncertain. V lost 0 bases to trimming and J lost 2 bases, with 15 bases between them. This CDR3 is built from 16 residues. CDR1 and CDR2 from the germline V gene are SGHRS and YFSETQ. The CDR3 bases are TGCGCCAGCAGCTTGGCCCCAGTCGGAAAAGCCTACGAGCAGTACTTC. It specifies CASSLAPVGKAYEQYF.

This chain joins TRBV3-1 (or the pseudogene TRBV3-2) and TRBJ1-4, with D hard to call. Deletions cut 6 bases from V and 8 bases from J, with 16 bases between. The germline V gene encodes CDR1 LGHDT and CDR2 YNNKEL (reference sequence). The CDR3 contains 14 residues. CDR3 region: CASRPFSFSEKLFF. The CDR3 region has the DNA TGTGCCAGCAGACCCTTTTCCTTTAGCGAAAAACTGTTTTTT.

V is TRBV7-2 and J is TRBJ2-5, with TRBD1 identical over 7 bases. Germline CDR1 is SGHTA and CDR2 is FQGNSA. The CDR3 extends over 15 amino acids. J gave up 5 bases and V 6 bases, and 12 bases lay outside the gene matches. This CDR3 reads CASRQTGSPRETQYF. The CDR3 DNA reads TGTGCCAGCAGACAGACAGGGAGCCCCCGGGAGACCCAGTACTTC.

Here the CDR3 reads CASSLAENTEAFF. The CDR3, as DNA: TGTGCCAGCAGCTTAGCGGAGAACACTGAAGCTTTCTTT. The V call is TRBV7-2, the J call TRBJ1-1, with unresolved D. The CDR3 sequence is 13 residues long. The V end was cut by 0 bases, the J end by 1 base, with 3 bases between. Germline V gene data show CDR1 as SGHTA and CDR2 as FQGNSA.

The rearrangement uses TRBV6-4 and TRBJ2-1, with TRBD2 identical over 12 bases. Germline V CDR1 and CDR2: MRHNA, SNTAGT. The CDR3 runs to 15 residues. Unmatched junction bases numbered 13, after V lost 10 bases and J lost 9 bases. The CDR3 DNA reads TGTGCCAACGGAGCTAGCGGGGGGGCCTTTGGTGAGCAGTTCTTC. Translation: CANGASGGAFGEQFF.

The chain combines TRBV30 with TRBJ2-1; maybe TRBD1 (5 bases). Germline-derived CDR1 and CDR2 are GTSNPN and SVGIG (reference sequence). The germline V and J ends were trimmed by 1 base and 8 bases, with 9 bases remaining between them. CDR3 length equals 12 residues. CDR3 amino acids: CAWSDQGYEQFF. The DNA for the CDR3 is TGTGCCTGGAGTGACCAGGGTTATGAGCAGTTCTTC.

This chain uses TRBV2 with TRBJ1-4, with unresolved D. The germline V gene encodes CDR1 SNHLY and CDR2 FYNNEI. The CDR3 totals 14 residues. Trimming removed 6 bases from V and 8 bases from J, with 16 bases in between. The CDR3 region has the DNA TGTGCCAGCAGCCCCAAGTCCTTTAGCGAAAAACTGTTTTTT. It specifies CASSPKSFSEKLFF.